Listed below are T cell receptor beta chains from one sample, sequenced in a study of cytomegalovirus exposure and HLA in healthy donors. The method was immunoSEQ multiplex PCR; TCRdb's version includes in-frame clones alone and lacks a portion of them. The sample records roughly 130,000 clones, roughly two thirds being singletons. Sequencing was performed on PBMCs. Receptors were obtained from a man aged 30-40 years in good health and CMV-seropositive. Each CDR3 is given with its conserved first and last residue. D genes are given only for firm matches. Only some rows state a clone size, as once, few, many or a class for expanded clones.

V gene: TRBV19; clone size: few; CDR3 length: 14; J gene: TRBJ1-1; D gene: NA; CDR3 DNA: TGTGCCAGTAATTCACTTCGGGGGAACACTGAAGCTTTCTTT; CDR3 protein: CASNSLRGNTEAFF
V gene: TRBV7-8; clone size: NA; CDR3 length: 16; J gene: TRBJ2-1; D gene: TRBD1; CDR3 DNA: TGTGCCAGCAGCTTTTCGACAGGGATTATCTACAATGAGCAGTTCTTC; CDR3 protein: CASSFSTGIIYNEQFF
V gene: TRBV7-3; clone size: NA; CDR3 length: 15; J gene: TRBJ2-5; D gene: TRBD2; CDR3 DNA: TGTGCCAGCAGCTCGCAGCGGGGGCCGGGGGAGACCCAGTACTTC; CDR3 protein: CASSSQRGPGETQYF
V gene: TRBV2; clone size: NA; CDR3 length: 13; J gene: TRBJ2-7; D gene: TRBD2; CDR3 DNA: TGTGCCAGCAGTGGCGGGAGGACTAGCGAGCAGTACTTC; CDR3 protein: CASSGGRTSEQYF
V gene: TRBV18; clone size: NA; CDR3 length: 14; J gene: TRBJ2-7; D gene: TRBD2; CDR3 DNA: TGTGCCAGCTCACCTCTAGCGGGAGTCTACGAGCAGTACTTC; CDR3 protein: CASSPLAGVYEQYF
V gene: TRBV6-5; clone size: NA; CDR3 length: 14; J gene: TRBJ2-5; D gene: NA; CDR3 DNA: TGTGCCAGCAGTAACAATGGGGCCCAAGAGACCCAGTACTTC; CDR3 protein: CASSNNGAQETQYF
V gene: TRBV7-9; clone size: NA; CDR3 length: 14; J gene: TRBJ2-5; D gene: TRBD2; CDR3 DNA: TGTGCCAGCAGCTTAGTAGCGGGAGGGGAGACCCAGTACTTC; CDR3 protein: CASSLVAGGETQYF
V gene: TRBV28; clone size: NA; CDR3 length: 12; J gene: TRBJ2-7; D gene: TRBD2; CDR3 DNA: TGTGCCAGCAGGAAGCGGGAGTACGAGCAGTACTTC; CDR3 protein: CASRKREYEQYF
V gene: TRBV10-3; clone size: NA; CDR3 length: 13; J gene: TRBJ2-2; D gene: NA; CDR3 DNA: TGTGCCATCAGGGTACAGGTCTTGGGGGAGCTGTTTTTT; CDR3 protein: CAIRVQVLGELFF
V gene: TRBV19; clone size: NA; CDR3 length: 15; J gene: TRBJ2-1; D gene: NA; CDR3 DNA: TGTGCCAGTAGTATGCACAGGGTCCCCTACAATGAGCAGTTCTTC; CDR3 protein: CASSMHRVPYNEQFF
V gene: TRBV18; clone size: NA; CDR3 length: 19; J gene: TRBJ2-2; D gene: TRBD2; CDR3 DNA: TGTGCCAGCTCACCACCGGGACTAGCGGGAGGGACGAACACCGGGGAGCTGTTTTTT; CDR3 protein: CASSPPGLAGGTNTGELFF
V gene: TRBV5-1; clone size: NA; CDR3 length: 15; J gene: TRBJ2-7; D gene: TRBD2; CDR3 DNA: TGCGCCAGCAGCTTGTCGCGGGGGGGCTTGAGGGAGCAGTACTTC; CDR3 protein: CASSLSRGGLREQYF
V gene: TRBV12-2; clone size: NA; CDR3 length: 15; J gene: TRBJ2-3; D gene: NA; CDR3 DNA: TGTGCAAGTCGCTTTAGCGGTCCTAGCACAGATACGCAGTATTTT; CDR3 protein: CASRFSGPSTDTQYF
V gene: TRBV9; clone size: once; CDR3 length: 16; J gene: TRBJ2-5; D gene: TRBD2; CDR3 DNA: TGTGCCAGCAGCGTAGGGGCACTAGCGGGAGAGGAGACCCAGTACTTC; CDR3 protein: CASSVGALAGEETQYF
V gene: TRBV9; clone size: few; CDR3 length: 13; J gene: TRBJ2-1; D gene: NA; CDR3 DNA: TGTGCCAGCAGCGTGTACTTATACAATGAGCAGTTCTTC; CDR3 protein: CASSVYLYNEQFF
V gene: TRBV2; clone size: NA; CDR3 length: 13; J gene: TRBJ1-1; D gene: TRBD1; CDR3 DNA: TGTGCCAGAAAGACAGGGTACGGGGATGAAGCTTTCTTT; CDR3 protein: CARKTGYGDEAFF
V gene: TRBV30; clone size: NA; CDR3 length: 12; J gene: TRBJ2-7; D gene: NA; CDR3 DNA: TGTGCCTGGAGTAGGGGACTGGGGGAGCAGTACTTC; CDR3 protein: CAWSRGLGEQYF
V gene: TRBV11-3; clone size: NA; CDR3 length: 14; J gene: TRBJ1-1; D gene: TRBD1; CDR3 DNA: TGTGCCAGCAGCTCCAACAGGGGTAATCCTGAAGCTTTCTTT; CDR3 protein: CASSSNRGNPEAFF
V gene: TRBV7-8; clone size: NA; CDR3 length: 16; J gene: TRBJ2-7; D gene: TRBD2; CDR3 DNA: TGTGCCAGCAGCTCGGGACTAGCGGGAAACTCCTACGAGCAGTACTTC; CDR3 protein: CASSSGLAGNSYEQYF
V gene: TRBV2; clone size: NA; CDR3 length: 15; J gene: TRBJ1-5; D gene: NA; CDR3 DNA: TGTGCCAGCAGTGTAGGAGGATATAGCAATCAGCCCCAGCATTTT; CDR3 protein: CASSVGGYSNQPQHF
V gene: TRBV18; clone size: NA; CDR3 length: 15; J gene: TRBJ1-2; D gene: NA; CDR3 DNA: TGTGCCAGCTCACAAGTGGCCCAGGGCGCGGATGGCTACACCTTC; CDR3 protein: CASSQVAQGADGYTF
V gene: TRBV7-9; clone size: few; CDR3 length: 15; J gene: TRBJ2-1; D gene: TRBD2; CDR3 DNA: TGTGCCAGCAGCTTACCTAGCGGGATTGGCGATGAGCAGTTCTTC; CDR3 protein: CASSLPSGIGDEQFF
V gene: TRBV5-1; clone size: NA; CDR3 length: 12; J gene: TRBJ1-1; D gene: NA; CDR3 DNA: TGCGCCAGCAGCTTGGGCGTTACTGAAGCTTTCTTT; CDR3 protein: CASSLGVTEAFF
V gene: TRBV18; clone size: NA; CDR3 length: 14; J gene: TRBJ1-2; D gene: NA; CDR3 DNA: TGTGCCAGCTCCCTTTCAACAGGGCTCTATGGCTACACCTTC; CDR3 protein: CASSLSTGLYGYTF
V gene: TRBV5-5; clone size: NA; CDR3 length: 15; J gene: TRBJ2-1; D gene: TRBD2; CDR3 DNA: TGTGCCAGCAGATTTACTAGCGGGATCTACAATGAGCAGTTCTTC; CDR3 protein: CASRFTSGIYNEQFF
V gene: TRBV12-5; clone size: NA; CDR3 length: 17; J gene: TRBJ1-3; D gene: TRBD1; CDR3 DNA: TGTGCTAGTGGTTCCGCTGGGGGGACAGCCGCTGGAAACACCATATATTTT; CDR3 protein: CASGSAGGTAAGNTIYF
V gene: TRBV11-2; clone size: NA; CDR3 length: 17; J gene: TRBJ2-1; D gene: NA; CDR3 DNA: TGTGCCAGCAGCTTAGTTTTGTCCAGCCTTGAGGGCAATGAGCAGTTCTTC; CDR3 protein: CASSLVLSSLEGNEQFF
V gene: TRBV9; clone size: NA; CDR3 length: 13; J gene: TRBJ1-2; D gene: NA; CDR3 DNA: TGTGCCAGCAGCGTAACAGTGAACTATGGCTACACCTTC; CDR3 protein: CASSVTVNYGYTF
V gene: TRBV27; clone size: NA; CDR3 length: 14; J gene: TRBJ1-5; D gene: TRBD1; CDR3 DNA: TGTGCCAGCAGGGCAGACAGGGGGCATCAGCCCCAGCATTTT; CDR3 protein: CASRADRGHQPQHF
V gene: TRBV5-5; clone size: NA; CDR3 length: 15; J gene: TRBJ1-4; D gene: NA; CDR3 DNA: TGTGCCAGCAGCTGGCGACAGGCCACTAATGAAAAACTGTTTTTT; CDR3 protein: CASSWRQATNEKLFF
V gene: TRBV6-1; clone size: NA; CDR3 length: 14; J gene: TRBJ1-5; D gene: NA; CDR3 DNA: TGTGCCAGCAGTGAGGGACACCTGTATCAGCCCCAGCATTTT; CDR3 protein: CASSEGHLYQPQHF